This T cell receptor (beta chain) derives from a study of blood T cells in healthy people across ages. A word on this clonotype: The antigen is unknown.

The CDR3 has 17 residues. CDR1 and CDR2 from the germline V gene are SGDLS and YYNGEE. Together with a sample-barcoded 5' primer, a J-beta primer mix was included in a second PCR lasting about 7 to 11 cycles. Every sample produced at least 2.5 million CDR3-containing paired-end reads. TCRdb re-analysed the 5' RACE reads in MiXCR, keeping a single row per CDR3 protein. The table has 910,000 or so distinct CDR3 sequences, roughly 51% seen once. They isolated at least 6.5 million PBMCs from each sample. Per sample, no less than 5 micrograms of total RNA were extracted. Overall study results and limits: From one million sequenced T cells, diversity estimates were lower bounds.

This chain uses TRBV9 with TRBJ2-5, with 10 bases that match TRBD2. TRBJ2-7 matches the DNA end more closely, so the J call is doubtful. The sequence came from an older woman in good health. Specimen: blood. CDR3 sequence: CASSPGSAGLAFHEQYF. The DNA for the CDR3 is TGTGCCAGCAGTCCGGGGTCGGCGGGACTAGCGTTCCACGAGCAGTACTTC.